These T cell receptor beta chains were read from a single sample in a study of response to subunit inactivated influenza vaccine. TCRdb fed the RT-PCR reads into MiXCR, producing one record per CDR3 protein. The table includes roughly 170,000 distinct CDR3 sequences, 9.2% detected once. Sequenced material: non-naive T cells sorted from PBMCs, taken on the day of vaccination. These TCRs come from a man aged 50-60 years who received an inactivated influenza vaccine. Each CDR3 is given with its conserved first and last residue. D genes are given only for firm matches. Some rows mark clone size as missing; the rest say once, few, many or name a class of expanded clone.

v_gene,abundance,d_gene,j_gene,CDR3aa,CDR3nt
TRBV10-3,many,TRBD2,TRBJ2-3,CAISGLAGGLGTDTQYF,TGTGCCATCAGCGGACTAGCGGGGGGGCTCGGTACAGATACGCAGTATTTT
TRBV10-1,NA,TRBD2,TRBJ2-3,CASSDAGGRVSTDTQYF,TGCGCCAGCAGTGATGCGGGAGGACGGGTAAGCACAGATACGCAGTATTTT
TRBV30,few,TRBD1,TRBJ2-3,CAWTRGLTDTQYF,TGTGCCTGGACCAGGGGGCTCACAGATACGCAGTATTTT
TRBV6-2/TRBV6-3,many,TRBD2,TRBJ2-7,CASTQPRTRAYEQYF,TGTGCCAGCACCCAACCCCGGACTAGAGCCTACGAGCAGTACTTC
TRBV20-1,few,NA,TRBJ2-5,CSARDLAGGGETQYF,TGCAGTGCTAGAGACTTGGCAGGCGGCGGTGAGACCCAGTACTTC
TRBV19,few,NA,TRBJ1-5,CASNYRRGSNQPQHF,TGTGCCAGTAATTACCGGCGGGGTAGCAATCAGCCCCAGCATTTT
TRBV28,NA,TRBD2,TRBJ2-7,CASSPGAGGSYEQYF,TGTGCCAGCAGCCCCGGTGCGGGGGGCTCCTACGAGCAGTACTTC
TRBV5-1,few,NA,TRBJ2-3,CASSLVVPDTQYF,TGCGCCAGCAGCTTGGTGGTACCAGATACGCAGTATTTT
TRBV10-2,many,NA,TRBJ1-5,CASSPASGGQPQHF,TGCGCCAGCAGCCCCGCGTCGGGTGGCCAGCCCCAGCATTTT
TRBV5-1,many,NA,TRBJ2-2,CASSPPVSNTGELFF,TGCGCCAGCAGCCCCCCGGTCTCGAACACCGGGGAGCTGTTTTTT
TRBV12-3/TRBV12-4,NA,TRBD1,TRBJ2-5,CASSHRTGQETQYF,TGTGCCTCCTCTCATCGGACAGGGCAAGAGACCCAGTACTTC
TRBV20-1,NA,NA,TRBJ2-7,CSATDTSYEQYF,TGCAGTGCGACCGACACCTCCTACGAGCAGTACTTC
TRBV7-2,NA,NA,TRBJ1-5,CASSLLGQPQHF,TGTGCCAGCAGCTTATTGGGTCAGCCCCAGCATTTT
TRBV6-2/TRBV6-3,many,NA,TRBJ2-3,CASSGQGPTDTQYF,TGTGCCAGCAGTGGTCAGGGGCCCACAGATACGCAGTATTTT
TRBV5-1,NA,NA,TRBJ2-7,CASSLSPSYRAVAYEQYF,TGCGCCAGCAGCTTGTCTCCATCGTACAGGGCGGTCGCGTACGAGCAGTACTTC
TRBV20-1,few,TRBD1,TRBJ1-2,CSARDQGQGTGTRGYTF,TGCAGTGCTAGAGATCAGGGACAGGGGACAGGAACTAGGGGCTACACCTTC
TRBV7-9,many,TRBD2,TRBJ2-3,CASSLTSSGFDTQYF,TGTGCCAGCAGCTTAACGTCTAGCGGGTTTGATACGCAGTATTTT
TRBV4-2,NA,TRBD2,TRBJ2-1,CASSQDNPAGAAYNEQFF,TGTGCCAGCAGCCAAGATAACCCAGCGGGGGCCGCATACAATGAGCAGTTCTTC
TRBV2,few,TRBD1,TRBJ1-2,CASSATGSGGYGYTF,TGTGCCAGCAGCGCGACAGGGTCAGGAGGCTATGGCTACACCTTC
TRBV6-2/TRBV6-3,NA,TRBD1,TRBJ2-7,CASNSRQGGEQYF,TGTGCCAGCAATTCCCGACAGGGGGGCGAGCAGTACTTC
TRBV7-2,many,TRBD2,TRBJ2-3,CASSLGVAGGTDTQYF,TGTGCCAGCAGCTTAGGTGTAGCGGGAGGCACAGATACGCAGTATTTT
TRBV5-1,NA,NA,TRBJ2-1,CASSLQGPSYNEQFF,TGCGCCAGCAGCTTACAGGGTCCGTCCTACAATGAGCAGTTCTTC
TRBV29-1,few,TRBD2,TRBJ2-1,CSVEELAGGYNEQFF,TGCAGCGTTGAAGAACTAGCGGGAGGTTACAATGAGCAGTTCTTC
TRBV12-3/TRBV12-4,NA,NA,TRBJ2-5,CASNLGAQETQYF,TGTGCCAGCAACCTCGGGGCCCAAGAGACCCAGTACTTC
TRBV18,NA,NA,TRBJ1-6,CASSPDSNNSPLHF,TGTGCCAGCTCACCGGACAGCAATAATTCACCCCTCCACTTT
TRBV9,few,NA,TRBJ2-3,CASNYRATDTQYF,TGTGCCAGCAATTACAGGGCAACAGATACGCAGTATTTT
TRBV5-1,few,NA,TRBJ2-3,CASSVGSRIDTQYF,TGCGCCAGCAGCGTTGGGAGTCGCATAGATACGCAGTATTTT
TRBV10-3,NA,TRBD1,TRBJ1-1,CAISVTGGTEAFF,TGTGCCATCAGCGTTACAGGGGGCACTGAAGCTTTCTTT